These T cell receptor beta chains were read from a single sample in a study of CD8 T cells in ankylosing spondylitis. TCRdb recomputed calls from the 5' RACE reads with MiXCR, one row per CDR3 protein. The sample carries fewer than 250,000 distinct CDR3 sequences, about 10% recorded once. Specimen: blood, either unsorted or a sorted T cell fraction (not recorded which). The source is a male donor with ankylosing spondylitis or in good health (not recorded which). Each CDR3 is given with its conserved first and last residue. The order of the fields is J gene, V gene, CDR3 protein.

>TRBJ2-1|TRBV20-1
CSARDRDRVLMGQFF
>TRBJ1-1|TRBV20-1
CSARIQGLGSYTEAFF
>TRBJ2-3|TRBV7-8
CASSPPTGPTDTQYF
>TRBJ2-1|TRBV24-1
CATNGGGVRNEQFF
>TRBJ2-5|TRBV5-1
CASSVGTGKETQYF
>TRBJ2-3|TRBV5-1
CASSDPRGGAWDTQYF
>TRBJ2-1|TRBV5-1
CASSLGGGGYNEQFF
>TRBJ2-1|TRBV27
CASRGSDGLRQFF
>TRBJ1-2|TRBV7-8
CASSPDRGGYTF
>TRBJ2-3|TRBV20-1
CSASRPGTSTDTQYF
>TRBJ1-2|TRBV12-3/TRBV12-4
CASSLGSAYNNYGYTF
>TRBJ1-2|TRBV6-1
CASSPGQRAGYTF
>TRBJ1-1|TRBV7-6
CASSPFLGTEAFF
>TRBJ2-4|TRBV5-1
CASSLEYVGNIQYF
>TRBJ1-2|TRBV6-5
CASSYGGTGYTF
>TRBJ1-1|TRBV6-5
CASSSTGQGLNTEAFF
>TRBJ1-1|TRBV20-1
CSASGQLNTEAFF
>TRBJ2-7|TRBV5-1
CASTSGTTAYEQYF
>TRBJ1-1|TRBV5-6
CASSLLGQGAQNTEAFF
>TRBJ1-2|TRBV20-1
CSARRQGANYGYTF
>TRBJ1-6|TRBV12-3/TRBV12-4
CASSLGRGTSPLHF
>TRBJ2-5|TRBV20-1
CSAAVSGGYQETQYF